These 10 T cell receptor beta chains originate from one sample sequenced in a study of OX40 agonist ivuxolimab in advanced cancers. Clones were read by immunoSEQ multiplex PCR, and TCRdb kept only the in-frame ones, dropping some. The table shows approximately 71,000 clones, with over 80% occurring only once. The specimen was CD4+ or CD8+ T cells sorted from blood, collected in a trial of the OX40 agonist ivuxolimab. Source of these receptors: an adult with an advanced solid tumor such as melanoma, head and neck, liver or kidney cancer.

The chain has TRBV4-1 and TRBJ1-2; 8 bases agree with TRBD1. After removal of 1 base from V and 3 bases from J, the junction contained 7 bases not matched to a gene. Per germline, CDR1 MGHRA and CDR2 YSYEKL. This CDR3 is built from 16 residues. CDR3 in DNA: TGCGCCAGCAGCCAAGGGGGCAGGGGGCGCGACTATGGCTACACCTTC. It specifies CASSQGGRGRDYGYTF.

V is TRBV21-1 and J is TRBJ2-7; the DNA was not used to check the table's D call, TRBD1. TRBV21-1 is recorded as a pseudogene. This CDR3 has 18 amino acids. The CDR3 nucleotides are TGTGCCAGCAGCTCGACTGAGACCGGGACAGGGGGTTTTTACGAGCAGTACGTC. Translating gives CASSSTETGTGGFYEQYV.

The chain carries TRBV5-4 and TRBJ1-1; 7 bases line up with TRBD1. The CDR3 spans 15 residues. Unmatched junction bases numbered 8, after V lost 2 bases and J lost 4 bases. Per germline, CDR1 SGHNT and CDR2 YYREEE (reference sequence). The CDR3 sequence is CASSLQGRGFTEAFF. The DNA of the CDR3 is TGTGCCAGCAGCTTACAGGGGAGGGGGTTCACTGAAGCTTTCTTT.

This clone was counted only a few times. The V gene is TRBV6-6, the J gene TRBJ2-7; 9 nucleotides line up with TRBD1. Germline loops: CDR1 MNHNY, CDR2 SVGAGI (reference sequence). Germline trimming cut 6 bases from V and 0 bases from J; bases unmatched to any gene: 6. This CDR3 spans 15 amino acids. The CDR3 sequence: CASSPGQGYSYEQYV. The CDR3 DNA sequence: TGTGCCAGCAGCCCGGGACAGGGCTACTCCTACGAGCAGTACGTC.

This chain links TRBV29-1 with TRBJ2-5; D is perhaps TRBD2 (6 bases). This CDR3 has 14 residues. The germline gives CDR1 SQVTM, CDR2 ANQGSEA. CDR3 amino acids: CSAEREALEETQYF. DNA of the CDR3: TGCAGTGCTGAGAGGGAGGCACTCGAAGAGACCCAGTACTTC.

The chain combines TRBV4-3 with TRBJ2-7; 9 bases match TRBD1. CDR1 LGHNA and CDR2 YSLEER come from the germline V gene. Germline trimming cut 1 base from V and 2 bases from J; bases unmatched to any gene: 3. This CDR3 is built from 15 residues. The CDR3 spells CASSQARDRAYEQYF. The DNA for the CDR3 is TGCGCCAGCAGCCAAGCCCGGGACAGGGCCTACGAGCAGTACTTC.

The CDR3: CSVEDSKGPTDTQYF. The CDR3 nucleotides are TGCAGCGTTGAAGATTCCAAGGGTCCCACAGATACGCAGTATTTT. The genes are TRBV29-1 and TRBJ2-3; D not certain. Trimming left V 0 bases short and J 2 bases short, with 12 bases between. This CDR3 has 15 amino acids. The germline V gene encodes CDR1 SQVTM and CDR2 ANQGSEA.

This chain joins TRBV27 and TRBJ1-4; 7 positions agree with TRBD1. Trimming cost V 2 bases and J 5 bases; bases outside gene matches: 8. This CDR3 comprises 16 residues. Germline V gene lookup returns CDR1 MNHEY and CDR2 SMNVEV (reference sequence). CDR3 sequence (DNA): TGTGCCAGCAGTTTAACCTCGACAGGGTGGAATGAAAAACTGTTTTTT. Its protein product is CASSLTSTGWNEKLFF.

This clone showed up just a few times. The chain is built from TRBV5-1 and TRBJ2-2; tentatively, D is TRBD1 (5 bases). The CDR3 has 15 amino acids. V lost 5 bases and J lost 0, with 11 bases in between. CDR1 is SGHRS and CDR2 is YFSETQ in the germline V gene. CDR3 sequence: CASSLQAANTGELFF. Here the CDR3 DNA reads TGCGCCAGCAGTTTACAGGCCGCGAACACCGGGGAGCTGTTTTTT.

The chain combines TRBV6-5 with TRBJ1-6; D is unclear. Germline CDR1 reads MNHEY; CDR2 reads SVGAGI. This CDR3 contains 15 residues. The V end lost 0 bases, the J end lost 8 bases, and 11 bases lay between the germline ends. CDR3 in amino acids: CASSYSRGSDSPLHF. CDR3 sequence (DNA): TGTGCCAGCAGTTACTCGCGGGGTTCGGATTCACCCCTCCACTTT.